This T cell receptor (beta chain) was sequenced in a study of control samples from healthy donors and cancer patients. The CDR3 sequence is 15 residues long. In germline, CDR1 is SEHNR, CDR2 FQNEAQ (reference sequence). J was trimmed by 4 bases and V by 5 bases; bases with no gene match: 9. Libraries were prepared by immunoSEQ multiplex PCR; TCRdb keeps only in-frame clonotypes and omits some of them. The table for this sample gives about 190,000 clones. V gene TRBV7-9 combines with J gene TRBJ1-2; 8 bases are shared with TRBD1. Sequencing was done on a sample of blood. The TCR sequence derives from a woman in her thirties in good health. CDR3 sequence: CASSPRTGTTYGYTF. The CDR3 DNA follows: TGTGCCAGCAGCCCCCGGACAGGGACAACCTATGGCTACACCTTC.